The rows below give T cell receptor beta chains drawn from one sample of a study of T-cell memory formation after mild COVID-19. MiXCR was run by TCRdb on the 5' RACE reads, yielding one entry per CDR3 protein. This sample has around 150,000 distinct CDR3 sequences, with around 30% found just once. The sequencing input was PBMCs or a T cell subset sorted from them (not recorded which). The receptors originated from an adult woman who had mild COVID-19 (a few samples of this study predate the infection). Cell type and time point are not known. CDR3s include the opening cysteine and the closing phenylalanine or tryptophan. Each record gives: D gene, V gene, clone size, J gene, CDR3 protein, CDR3 DNA. A D gene is named only where the DNA matches it firmly. Size tells how often a clone was seen (once, few, many) or the class of an expanded clone, and some rows leave it out.

>TRBD1|TRBV6-5|-|TRBJ1-1
CASSSATGGRTEAFF
TGTGCCAGCAGTTCAGCGACAGGGGGTCGTACTGAAGCTTTCTTT
>-|TRBV20-1|-|TRBJ2-3
CSARSYEGTDTQYF
TGCAGTGCTAGAAGTTATGAGGGCACAGATACGCAGTATTTT
>-|TRBV14|-|TRBJ2-7
CASSQDYGPYSYEQYF
TGTGCCAGCAGCCAAGATTATGGGCCCTACTCCTACGAGCAGTACTTC
>-|TRBV5-1|-|TRBJ1-1
CASSLVTATEAFF
TGCGCCAGCAGCTTGGTAACAGCCACTGAAGCTTTCTTT
>-|TRBV4-1|-|TRBJ2-1
CASSQEGSYNEQFF
TGCGCCAGCAGCCAAGAAGGAAGCTACAATGAGCAGTTCTTC
>-|TRBV11-2|few|TRBJ2-3
CASSPTTGLSTQYF
TGTGCCAGCAGCCCCACCACAGGGTTAAGTACGCAGTATTTT
>TRBD1|TRBV7-3|-|TRBJ2-2
CASSPDVDRGYGELFF
TGTGCCAGCAGCCCGGATGTGGACAGGGGGTACGGGGAGCTGTTTTTT
>-|TRBV11-2|-|TRBJ2-1
CASSSWTPYNEQFF
TGTGCCAGCAGCTCCTGGACACCCTACAATGAGCAGTTCTTC
>-|TRBV7-9|-|TRBJ1-1
CASRTAANTEAFF
TGTGCCAGCAGGACGGCGGCGAACACTGAAGCTTTCTTT
>TRBD2|TRBV7-2|many|TRBJ2-2
CASSRLAGGSPEKAGELFF
TGTGCCAGCAGCCGCCTAGCGGGAGGGTCGCCCGAGAAGGCCGGGGAGCTGTTTTTT
>TRBD1|TRBV29-1|-|TRBJ2-3
CSVEAGQERTDTQYF
TGCAGCGTTGAGGCCGGACAGGAGCGCACAGATACGCAGTATTTT
>-|TRBV18|-|TRBJ1-5
CASSPTGGAQPQHF
TGTGCCAGCTCACCGACAGGTGGAGCTCAGCCCCAGCATTTT
>TRBD1|TRBV30|few|TRBJ2-7
CAWNSGTGAEQYF
TGTGCCTGGAATTCCGGGACAGGGGCCGAGCAGTACTTC
>-|TRBV12-3/TRBV12-4|-|TRBJ1-1
CASRNLMGAEAFF
TGTGCCAGCAGAAATTTGATGGGGGCTGAAGCTTTCTTT
>TRBD1|TRBV5-1|many|TRBJ2-1
CASSLEVIGQGAREQFF
TGCGCCAGCAGCTTGGAGGTTATAGGACAGGGGGCTAGGGAGCAGTTCTTC
>-|TRBV27|few|TRBJ2-2
CASSLSGWGNGELFF
TGTGCCAGCAGTTTATCAGGATGGGGAAACGGGGAGCTGTTTTTT
>TRBD2|TRBV6-5|few|TRBJ2-3
CASSPLAGVITDTQYF
TGTGCCAGCTCCCCGCTAGCGGGAGTTATCACAGATACGCAGTATTTT
>-|TRBV20-1|-|TRBJ2-5
CSATRGRQETQYF
TGCAGTGCTACCCGGGGCAGACAAGAGACCCAGTACTTC
>-|TRBV9|few|TRBJ2-1
CASSVGAYNEQFF
TGTGCCAGCAGCGTAGGGGCCTACAATGAGCAGTTCTTC